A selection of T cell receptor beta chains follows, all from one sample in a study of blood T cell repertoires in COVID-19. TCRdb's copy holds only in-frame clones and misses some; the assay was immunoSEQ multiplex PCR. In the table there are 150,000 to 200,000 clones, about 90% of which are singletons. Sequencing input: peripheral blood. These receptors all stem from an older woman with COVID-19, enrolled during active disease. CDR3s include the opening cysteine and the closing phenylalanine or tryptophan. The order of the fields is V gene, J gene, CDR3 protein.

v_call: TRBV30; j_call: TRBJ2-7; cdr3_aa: CAGYRSSYEQYF
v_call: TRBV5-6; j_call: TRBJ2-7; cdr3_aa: CASSFYGRAWHEQYF
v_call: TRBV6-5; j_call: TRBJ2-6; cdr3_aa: CASRNRSPGANVLTF
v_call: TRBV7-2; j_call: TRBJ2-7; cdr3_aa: CASSLEETSRFYEQYF
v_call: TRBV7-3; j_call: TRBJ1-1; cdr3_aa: CASSLTGGPNTEAFF
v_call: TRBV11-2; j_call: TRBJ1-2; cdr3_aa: CASSWTGRANYGYTF
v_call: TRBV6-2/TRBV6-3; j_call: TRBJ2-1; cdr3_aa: CASSPSNEQFF
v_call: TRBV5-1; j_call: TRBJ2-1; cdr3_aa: CASSPGTSGQSSYNEQFF
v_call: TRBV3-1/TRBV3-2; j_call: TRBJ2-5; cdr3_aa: CASSRNHRRETQYF
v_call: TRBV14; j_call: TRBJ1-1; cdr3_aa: CASSLDRNTEAFF
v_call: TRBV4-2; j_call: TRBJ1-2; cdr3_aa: CASSQEVGRTINYGYTF
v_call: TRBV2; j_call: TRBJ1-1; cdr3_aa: CASSIQGYTEAFF
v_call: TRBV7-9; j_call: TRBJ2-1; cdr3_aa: CASNPTVPNNEQFF
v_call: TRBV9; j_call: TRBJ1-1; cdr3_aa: CASSIHTNTEAFF
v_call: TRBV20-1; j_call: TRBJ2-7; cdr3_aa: CSASDAPTSGRGRFTYEQYF
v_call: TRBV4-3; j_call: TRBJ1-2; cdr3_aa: CASSQDGIQGRGYTF
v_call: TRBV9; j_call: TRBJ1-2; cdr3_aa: CASSVGTDYGYTF
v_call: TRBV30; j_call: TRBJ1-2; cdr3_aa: CAWSRARGGGYTF